One sample yielded the 9 T cell receptor beta chains listed below, sequenced in a study of blood T cell repertoires in COVID-19. Using immunoSEQ multiplex PCR, the repertoire was profiled, and TCRdb retains in-frame clones only, with some absent. The data show approximately 350,000 clones, less than 90% seen once. Sequenced sample: PBMCs or T cells enriched from blood (not recorded which). These TCRs come from a woman in her twenties or thirties who had recovered from COVID-19.

The chain is built from TRBV10-3 and TRBJ1-1; tentatively, D is TRBD1 (5 bases). This CDR3 region has 15 residues. V lost 0 bases and J 2 bases, leaving 10 bases between the germline ends. The germline V gene has CDR1 ENHRY and CDR2 SYGVKD. The DNA of the CDR3 is TGTGCCATCAGTGAGTCGTTCGGGGGAAACACTGAAGCTTTCTTT. This translates into CAISESFGGNTEAFF.

This chain links TRBV15 with TRBJ1-2, with D perhaps TRBD1 (6 bases). The V end lost 5 bases, the J end lost 2 bases, and 12 bases lay between the germline ends. The germline CDR1 and CDR2 sequences are LNHNV and YYDKDF (reference sequence). The CDR3 has 14 residues. CDR3 bases: TGTGCCACCAGCGGCAGAGGACAGAACTATGGCTACACCTTC. Protein sequence: CATSGRGQNYGYTF. The variable domain in full, with the rest retrieved from reference TRBV15 and TRBJ1-2, is DAMVIQNPRYQVTQFGKPVTLSCSQTLNHNVMYWYQQKSSQAPKLLFHYYDKDFNNEADTPDNFQSRRPNTSFCFLDIRSPGLGDTAMYLCATSGRGQNYGYTFGSGTRLTVV.

The sample holds one count of this clone. The chain carries TRBV5-4 and TRBJ1-1, with 7 bases lining up with TRBD1. Looked up from germline, CDR1 is SGHNT and CDR2 is YYREEE (reference sequence). The CDR3 consists of 16 residues. The junction had 11 bases not matched to a gene; V was cut back by 4 bases and J by 2 bases. The CDR3 sequence: CASSQTGRGGNTEAFF. CDR3 DNA: TGTGCCAGCAGCCAGACAGGGAGAGGTGGAAACACTGAAGCTTTCTTT.

The V call is TRBV19, the J call TRBJ2-1; 9 bases match TRBD1. J lost 8 bases, V lost 6 bases, and 5 bases had no gene match. Germline CDR1 LNHDA, CDR2 SQIVND (reference sequence). There are 13 residues in the CDR3. CDR3 protein: CASRTGGRDEQFF. CDR3 nucleotide sequence: TGTGCCAGTAGGACAGGGGGGAGGGATGAGCAGTTCTTC.

The chain links TRBV3-1 (or the pseudogene TRBV3-2) to TRBJ1-5, with D unclear. CDR1 and CDR2 from the germline V gene are LGHDT and YNNKEL (reference sequence). Trimming removed 0 bases from V and 4 bases from J, with 4 bases in between. The CDR3 covers 13 residues. CDR3 amino acids: CASSQDPNQPQHF. For the CDR3, the DNA is TGTGCCAGCAGCCAAGACCCAAATCAGCCCCAGCATTTT.

About this clone itself: The same CDR3 can be traced to other DNA sequences in this sample. The chain couples TRBV19 to TRBJ1-5; TRBD1 is a possible D gene (5 bases). The V gene lost 5 bases and the J gene lost 1 base, with 15 bases spanning the gap. This CDR3 comprises 16 residues. Germline CDR1 is LNHDA and CDR2 is SQIVND (reference sequence). The CDR3 nucleotides are TGTGCCAGTAGTCCCCAGGGCGGTAAGAGCAATCAGCCCCAGCATTTT. Protein: CASSPQGGKSNQPQHF.

The CDR3 DNA follows: TGTGCCAGCAGCTCCCTACGGGAGAAAAGCACAGATACGCAGTATTTT. Amino acids: CASSSLREKSTDTQYF. The chain joins TRBV5-4 to TRBJ2-3; the D gene is possibly TRBD2 (6 bases). Trimming removed 3 bases from V and 0 bases from J, with 14 bases in between. Germline V gene lookup returns CDR1 SGHNT and CDR2 YYREEE (reference sequence). The CDR3 length is 16 residues.

The rearrangement joins TRBV27 to TRBJ2-6; 8 nucleotides line up with TRBD1. The CDR3 runs to 18 residues. Per germline, CDR1 MNHEY and CDR2 SMNVEV (reference sequence). Unmatched junction bases numbered 8, after V lost 4 bases and J lost 0 bases. CDR3 nucleotide sequence: TGTGCCAGCAGTTCAAGGGACAGGTTACTCTCTGGGGCCAACGTCCTGACTTTC. Translation gives CASSSRDRLLSGANVLTF.

The chain carries TRBV30 and TRBJ1-6; 8 nucleotides align to TRBD1. This CDR3 is built from 17 residues. Germline V gene sequence: CDR1 GTSNPN, CDR2 SVGIG (reference sequence). Trimming at V came to 4 bases and at J to 7 bases, leaving 15 bases not matched to a gene. Written as DNA, the CDR3 is TGTGCCTGGACCGGAGAAGACAGGGGACGAGGCAATTCACCCCTCCACTTT. It specifies CAWTGEDRGRGNSPLHF.